This is a list of T cell receptor beta chains from one sample in a study of T cells after posttransplantation cyclophosphamide. Profiling relied on immunoSEQ multiplex PCR, and the TCRdb table lists in-frame clones only, not all of them. Of fewer than 35,000 clones listed, roughly nine tenths were seen once; the top ten hold around 0.096%. The material sequenced was naive CD4+ T cells sorted from blood. These receptor sequences come from a man under 40 in good health and a related stem cell transplant donor. Both conserved end residues are part of each CDR3. Each record gives: J gene, D gene, V gene, clone size, CDR3 protein, CDR3 DNA. A D gene is named only where the DNA matches it firmly. Only some rows state a clone size, as once, few, many or a class for expanded clones.

>TRBJ2-2|.|TRBV19|.
CASSYSAGIAGELFF
TGTGCCAGTAGTTACTCGGCAGGGATCGCCGGGGAGCTGTTTTTT
>TRBJ2-7|TRBD2|TRBV15|.
CATSRLAGAYEQYF
TGTGCCACCAGCAGACTAGCGGGTGCCTACGAGCAGTACTTC
>TRBJ1-4|.|TRBV10-3|.
CAISEGATNEKLFF
TGTGCCATCAGTGAAGGGGCAACTAATGAAAAACTGTTTTTT
>TRBJ1-6|.|TRBV28|once
CASSPAQYNSPLHF
TGTGCCAGCAGCCCCGCACAATATAATTCACCCCTCCACTTT
>TRBJ1-5|.|TRBV7-9|.
CASSQGEGRQPQHF
TGTGCCAGCAGCCAAGGGGAGGGTAGGCAGCCCCAGCATTTT
>TRBJ1-1|.|TRBV19|.
CASSREGNTEAFF
TGTGCCAGTAGTAGGGAGGGGAACACTGAAGCTTTCTTT
>TRBJ1-1|.|TRBV15|once
CATSRDAAEAFF
TGTGCCACCAGCAGAGATGCGGCTGAAGCTTTCTTT
>TRBJ2-3|TRBD2|TRBV4-2|.
CASSQDWRRTSGGTDTQYF
TGTGCCAGCAGCCAAGATTGGAGAAGGACTAGCGGGGGCACAGATACGCAGTATTTT
>TRBJ1-4|.|TRBV4-2|.
CASSQDQGDSSTNEKLFF
TGTGCCAGCAGCCAAGATCAAGGGGACTCTTCAACTAATGAAAAACTGTTTTTT
>TRBJ2-2|TRBD2|TRBV7-3|.
CASSPWTSGDTGELFF
TGTGCCAGCAGCCCGTGGACTAGCGGGGACACCGGGGAGCTGTTTTTT
>TRBJ1-2|TRBD1|TRBV5-4|.
CASSLARTGRGYTF
TGTGCCAGCAGCTTGGCCCGGACAGGGAGAGGCTACACCTTC
>TRBJ1-3|.|TRBV7-9|.
CASSLATANSGNTIYF
TGTGCCAGCAGCCTCGCGACAGCGAACTCTGGAAACACCATATATTTT
>TRBJ1-5|TRBD1|TRBV29-1|.
CSVSTGFNQPRHF
TGCAGCGTCTCGACAGGGTTCAATCAGCCCCGGCATTTT
>TRBJ1-6|.|TRBV13|.
CASSFRGGGSPLHF
TGTGCCAGCAGCTTTCGGGGTGGCGGTTCACCCCTCCACTTT
>TRBJ2-3|TRBD2|TRBV7-3|.
CASSMAGGRDTQYF
TGTGCCAGCTCTATGGCGGGGGGGCGAGATACGCAGTATTTT
>TRBJ2-5|.|TRBV2|.
CASSPGQDSQETQYF
TGTGCCAGCAGCCCCGGACAAGATAGCCAAGAGACCCAGTACTTC
>TRBJ1-1|.|TRBV27|.
CASSLGGDTEAFF
TGTGCCAGCAGTTTAGGAGGGGACACTGAAGCTTTCTTT
>TRBJ2-1|TRBD1|TRBV9|.
CASSVNDRAYNEQFF
TGTGCCAGCAGCGTAAACGACAGGGCGTACAATGAGCAGTTCTTC
>TRBJ1-2|TRBD1|TRBV5-8|.
CASSSVLPRTGLSNYGYTF
TGTGCCAGCAGCTCAGTGTTACCCCGGACAGGTCTTTCTAACTATGGCTACACCTTC
>TRBJ2-3|.|TRBV6-1|.
CASSEVGGYTDTQYF
TGTGCCAGCAGTGAAGTCGGAGGTTACACAGATACGCAGTATTTT
>TRBJ1-1|TRBD1|TRBV19|.
CASSPPTGRDTEAFF
TGTGCCAGTAGTCCCCCGACAGGGCGGGACACTGAAGCTTTCTTT
>TRBJ2-1|.|TRBV20-1|.
CSVPFYNEQFF
TGCAGTGTTCCGTTTTACAATGAGCAGTTCTTC
>TRBJ2-2|TRBD1|TRBV6-4|.
CASSQEGAPGELFF
TGTGCCAGCTCCCAAGAGGGGGCACCCGGGGAGCTGTTTTTT
>TRBJ2-6|.|TRBV5-6|.
CASSLWGGPGANVLTF
TGTGCCAGCAGCTTATGGGGGGGGCCTGGGGCCAACGTCCTGACTTTC
>TRBJ2-6|.|TRBV5-1|.
CASSLSSSGGANVLTF
TGCGCCAGCAGCTTGTCGAGCTCAGGTGGGGCCAACGTCCTGACTTTC
>TRBJ2-3|.|TRBV5-1|.
CASSLVALTDTQYF
TGCGCCAGCAGCTTGGTCGCGCTAACAGATACGCAGTATTTT
>TRBJ1-6|.|TRBV4-1|.
CASSHPGSPLHF
TGCGCCAGCAGCCACCCAGGTTCACCCCTCCACTTT
>TRBJ1-1|TRBD1|TRBV27|.
CASTYRGGLTEAFF
TGTGCCAGCACCTACAGGGGGGGTTTGACTGAAGCTTTCTTT
>TRBJ1-5|.|TRBV19|.
CASSSRRQAADQPQHF
TGTGCCAGTAGCAGTAGGCGACAGGCGGCGGATCAGCCCCAGCATTTT
>TRBJ1-4|.|TRBV15|.
CATSRDTGGGEKLFF
TGTGCCACCAGCAGAGACACGGGGGGTGGCGAAAAACTGTTTTTT